The present T cell receptor beta chain was sequenced within a study of blood T cells in healthy people across ages. Turning to this clonotype: What it recognizes is unknown.

Germline V gene lookup returns CDR1 LGHNA and CDR2 YSLEER. The length of the CDR3 is 15 residues. The junction had 4 bases not matched to a gene; V was cut back by 1 base and J by 8 bases. Combining a sample-barcoded 5' primer with a J-beta primer mix, a second PCR ran for roughly 6 to 12 cycles. Via MiXCR, TCRdb re-called the 5' RACE reads, giving one row per CDR3 protein. The sample lists 650,000 to 800,000 distinct CDR3 sequences, around 42% occurring once. Per sample, no less than 6 micrograms of total RNA were extracted. Study-wide points: More naive CD4+ cells and higher diversity marked long-lived donors relative to aged donors. Naive T cell percentage showed a strong correlation with the diversity of TCR beta. Diversity estimates drawn from one million T cells were deemed underestimates.

The source material was blood. The receptor's source is a man aged 55 to 70 in good health. The genes are TRBV4-3 and TRBJ1-4; 10 nucleotides line up with TRBD1. This chain's CDR3 is CASSQAGTGVEKLFF. CDR3 sequence (DNA): TGCGCCAGCAGCCAAGCCGGGACAGGGGTAGAAAAACTGTTTTTT.